The 24 T cell receptor beta chains in this list originate from one sample, sequenced in a study of Graves' ophthalmopathy and Graves' hyperthyroidism. As the template, RNA transcripts were used to amplify TCR beta CDR3 regions. HTBI primers primed a first-round RT-PCR, and a second-round multiplex PCR followed. TCRdb re-analysed the multiplex PCR reads in MiXCR, keeping a single row per CDR3 protein. The sample holds 300,000 to 400,000 distinct CDR3 sequences, about a sixth seen once. The sequenced material came from peripheral blood. These receptors were collected from an adult woman with stable Graves' hyperthyroidism.

The chain carries TRBV10-2 and TRBJ1-1; tentatively, D is TRBD1 (5 bases). Germline CDR1 WSHSY, CDR2 SAAADI. The CDR3 covers 14 residues. The V end was cut by 2 bases, the J end by 6 bases, with 13 bases between. CDR3 region: CASSEDNMGPEAFF. CDR3 nucleotide sequence: TGCGCCAGCAGTGAGGACAATATGGGGCCTGAAGCTTTCTTT.

This clonotype was observed many times. The chain is built from TRBV20-1 and TRBJ1-2; D might be TRBD1 (5 bases). The CDR3 spans 13 residues. V was trimmed by 5 bases and J by 4 bases, leaving 14 bases between them. CDR1 and CDR2 (germline): DFQATT, SNEGSKA (reference sequence). The CDR3 loop reads CSAAGMGVYGYTF. DNA for the CDR3: TGCAGTGCTGCCGGGATGGGGGTCTATGGCTACACCTTC.

There are many counts of this clonotype. The chain links TRBV28 to TRBJ2-5, with D perhaps being TRBD1 or TRBD2 (5 bases each). This CDR3 is built from 15 residues. V lost 1 base and J lost 3, with 12 bases in between. Germline CDR1 is MDHEN and CDR2 is SYDVKM. CDR3 in amino acids: CASSLSGLGEETQYF. The CDR3 coding sequence is TGTGCCAGCAGTTTATCAGGTCTGGGGGAAGAGACCCAGTACTTC.

This clonotype was seen many times. The V call is TRBV7-9, the J call TRBJ2-5; TRBD2 matches at 10 bases. The germline V gene encodes CDR1 SEHNR and CDR2 FQNEAQ (reference sequence). With V trimmed by 5 bases and J by 5 bases, 17 bases remained unmatched. This CDR3 region has 18 residues. DNA for the CDR3: TGTGCCAGCAGCCTCCCCGGGACTAGCGCTACGCGAGTGGAGACCCAGTACTTC. Encoded protein: CASSLPGTSATRVETQYF.

This clonotype was detected many times. The chain couples TRBV11-1 to TRBJ2-7; 8 nucleotides agree with TRBD2. After removal of 0 bases from V and 3 bases from J, the junction contained 13 bases not matched to a gene. This CDR3 contains 18 residues. In germline, CDR1 is SGHAT, CDR2 FQDESV (reference sequence). The CDR3 DNA is TGTGCCAGCAGCTTAGCGGGATCCGGGAGGGCCAGTAACTACGAGCAGTACTTC. This codes for CASSLAGSGRASNYEQYF.

V usage is TRBV3-1 and J usage is TRBJ2-5, with D possibly matching TRBD2 (6 bases). Germline lookup yields CDR1 LGHDT and CDR2 YNNKEL (reference sequence). This CDR3 region has 15 residues. Trimming removed 4 bases from V and 1 base from J, with 13 bases in between. DNA of the CDR3: TGTGCCAGCAGCCCCGCGGGGTTTCCCCAAGAGACCCAGTACTTC. Translation gives CASSPAGFPQETQYF.

This clonotype has ten or more counts. CDR3 loop: CASRQGYRNEQYF. CDR3 nucleotide sequence: TGTGCCAGCAGGCAGGGGTATCGGAACGAGCAGTACTTC. This sequence joins TRBV28 and TRBJ2-7; D might be TRBD1 (6 bases). Germline CDR1 reads MDHEN; CDR2 reads SYDVKM. The CDR3 length is 13 residues. Trimming removed 6 bases at V and 5 bases at J, with 14 bases between.

The chain recombines TRBV20-1 with TRBJ2-7, with unresolved D. The germline V and J ends were trimmed by 0 bases and 7 bases, with 19 bases remaining between them. This CDR3 has 15 amino acids. Germline-derived CDR1 and CDR2 are DFQATT and SNEGSKA (reference sequence). The CDR3 loop reads CSARELVWPDGEQYV. CDR3 nucleotides: TGCAGTGCTAGAGAGTTGGTCTGGCCCGACGGGGAGCAGTACGTC.

Worth noting for this clonotype: A read error is possible here, since a much larger clone lies one base away. The genes are TRBV5-1 and TRBJ2-2; 10 bases are a match to TRBD1. There are 16 residues in the CDR3. Germline V lookup: CDR1 SGHRS, CDR2 YFSETQ. Written as DNA, the CDR3 is TGCGCCAGAGCTCTAGACAGGGGGCGAAACACCGGGGAGCCGTTTTTT. Translated: CARALDRGRNTGEPFF.

In its sample, this clonotype was seen many times. This sequence joins TRBV28 and TRBJ2-7; the D is unclear. This CDR3 spans 14 amino acids. Germline V gives CDR1 MDHEN, CDR2 SYDVKM. With 2 bases removed from V and 5 bases from J, the gap between germline ends came to 13 bases. The CDR3 bases are TGTGCCAGCAGTTTAACCCCAAGGGCGAACGAGCAGTACTTC. Translated, it gives CASSLTPRANEQYF.

This clonotype was seen repeatedly, ten times or more. J is TRBJ2-2 and V is TRBV6-2 or TRBV6-3, with D maybe TRBD2 (6 bases). Germline CDR1 reads MNHEY; CDR2 reads SVGEGT. CDR3 length equals 13 residues. With 8 bases removed from V and 2 bases from J, the gap between germline ends came to 9 bases. The CDR3 is CASGTPNTGELFF. As DNA, the CDR3 is TGTGCCAGCGGGACTCCAAACACCGGGGAGCTGTTTTTT.

In this sample, this clonotype turned up many times. The rearrangement links TRBV5-1 to TRBJ2-2; TRBD1 might be the D (5 bases). Germline values: CDR1 SGHRS, CDR2 YFSETQ. The CDR3 consists of 14 residues. Trimming pared 0 bases from V and 6 bases from J, leaving 9 bases between. In DNA, the CDR3 is TGCGCCAGCAGCTTGGCAGGGTCCCCCGGGGAGCTGTTTTTT. Protein: CASSLAGSPGELFF.

This clonotype occurred many times. Here the CDR3 reads CASRTLRGNTEAFF. The DNA for the CDR3 is TGTGCCAGTAGAACGTTGAGGGGGAACACTGAAGCTTTCTTT. The chain has TRBV19 and TRBJ1-1; D may be TRBD1 (5 bases). V was cut by 6 bases and J by 1 base, with 12 bases left in between. CDR1 and CDR2 (germline): LNHDA, SQIVND (reference sequence). The CDR3 has 14 amino acids.

J is TRBJ1-5 and V is TRBV28; D call uncertain. Germline CDR1 MDHEN, CDR2 SYDVKM. The CDR3 covers 15 residues. With 5 bases removed from V and 8 bases from J, the gap between germline ends came to 19 bases. The CDR3 coding sequence is TGTGCCAGCAGTGGCACACAGCTCCCGTCAGAGCCCCAGCATTTT. Translated: CASSGTQLPSEPQHF.

As to this clonotype: One end of the junction fails to match germline, which may point to a read error. The chain employs TRBV20-1 and TRBJ1-6, with TRBD1 identical over 9 bases. CDR3 length equals 15 residues. Germline V CDR1 and CDR2: DFQATT, SNEGSKA (reference sequence). DNA for the CDR3: TGCAGTGCTATACCGGGACAGGGTATGAATTCACCCCTTCACTTT. It encodes CSAIPGQGMNSPLHF.

The V gene is TRBV15, the J gene TRBJ2-7; TRBD2 aligns across 11 bases. The CDR3 has 16 residues. The ends lost 3 bases at V and 1 base at J; junction bases unmatched: 5. Germline CDR1 and CDR2: LNHNV and YYDKDF (reference sequence). The CDR3 is CATSSLAGGPSYEQYF. CDR3 nucleotides: TGTGCCACCAGCAGTTTAGCGGGAGGGCCTTCCTACGAGCAGTACTTC.

This clonotype was seen many times. V usage is TRBV24-1 and J usage is TRBJ1-2, with TRBD1 identical over 7 bases. Germline V lookup: CDR1 KGHDR, CDR2 SFDVKD. With 3 bases clipped from V and 4 bases from J, the junction kept 10 bases outside the gene matches. This CDR3 is 16 amino acids long. The chain's CDR3 is CATSDRDSEFTYGYTF. The CDR3 coding sequence is TGTGCCACCAGTGATCGGGACAGCGAGTTCACCTATGGCTACACCTTC.

This clonotype was seen at least ten times. The V gene is TRBV12-3 or TRBV12-4, the J gene TRBJ2-5; 9 bases agree with TRBD1. The CDR3 extends over 15 amino acids. The junction had 9 bases not matched to a gene; V was cut back by 5 bases and J by 5 bases. CDR3 loop: CASSRGTGLKETQYF. In DNA, the CDR3 is TGTGCCAGCAGTCGTGGGACAGGGCTGAAGGAGACCCAGTACTTC.

This clonotype was found many times. The chain carries TRBV14 and TRBJ2-7; TRBD2 agrees at 8 bases. The CDR3 has 14 amino acids. Germline V CDR1 and CDR2: SGHDN, FVKESK. Trimming at V came to 4 bases and at J to 0 bases, leaving 2 bases not matched to a gene. The CDR3 loop is CASSRGLGSYEQYF. CDR3 DNA sequence: TGTGCCAGCAGCCGGGGACTAGGCTCCTACGAGCAGTACTTC.

This clonotype was detected many times. The chain joins TRBV12-3 or TRBV12-4 to TRBJ1-1, with 7 bases matching TRBD1. J lost 4 bases, V lost 5 bases, and 7 bases had no gene match. This CDR3 comprises 14 residues. The DNA for the CDR3 is TGTGCCAGCAGTCTAGACAGGGTAGCCACTGAAGCTTTCTTT. Translation: CASSLDRVATEAFF.

This clonotype was detected ten times or more. The genes are TRBV13 and TRBJ2-2, with a weak D call TRBD2 (5 bases). V shed 5 bases and J shed 6 bases, with 10 bases lying between them. The germline V gene has CDR1 PRHDT and CDR2 FYEKMQ (reference sequence). CDR3 length equals 13 residues. The CDR3 sequence: CASSPPGSGELFF. As DNA, the CDR3 is TGTGCCAGCAGCCCCCCGGGATCCGGGGAGCTGTTTTTT.

This clonotype was detected ten times or more. The rearrangement links TRBV5-1 to TRBJ2-2, with TRBD1 matching 9 bases. CDR3 size: 17 residues. Germline V gives CDR1 SGHRS, CDR2 YFSETQ. V lost 0 bases, J lost 4 bases, and 7 bases stayed unmatched. CDR3 in amino acids: CASSLDRGLGGTGELFF. CDR3 nucleotides: TGCGCCAGCAGCTTGGACAGGGGGCTCGGGGGCACCGGGGAGCTGTTTTTT. The variable domain in full, completed from reference TRBV5-1 and TRBJ2-2, reads KAGVTQTPRYLIKTRGQQVTLSCSPISGHRSVSWYQQTPGQGLQFLFEYFSETQRNKGNFPGRFSGRQFSNSRSEMNVSTLELGDSALYLCASSLDRGLGGTGELFFGEGSRLTVL.

This clonotype has ten or more counts. The chain links TRBV5-1 to TRBJ2-7; 9 bases align to TRBD2. V lost 0 bases and J lost 6; bases outside the gene matches: 7. CDR3 length: 15 amino acids. CDR1 is SGHRS, CDR2 YFSETQ, per germline. The CDR3 sequence: CASSLAGTSRREQYF. The CDR3 DNA sequence: TGCGCCAGCAGCTTGGCCGGGACTAGCCGCCGCGAGCAGTACTTC.

This clonotype showed up many times. This chain joins TRBV19 and TRBJ2-7; a weak D match, TRBD1 (6 bases). Germline CDR1 reads LNHDA; CDR2 reads SQIVND (reference sequence). This CDR3 spans 15 amino acids. V lost 1 base to trimming and J lost 3 bases, with 13 bases between them. CDR3 amino acids: CASSIGAGTNYEQYF. CDR3 DNA: TGTGCCAGTAGTATAGGTGCAGGGACAAACTACGAGCAGTACTTC.